A single sample is the source of the 17 T cell receptor beta chains below, sequenced in a study of T cells in tuberculosis listed by TCRdb under 2018. Libraries came from the immunoSEQ multiplex PCR assay. Held by TCRdb, this immuneACCESS table contains in-frame sequences only and omits some clones. Under half of the omission traces to an unresolved V gene where checked; the cause of the rest is unknown. The sample table shows fewer than 35,000 clones, and about 95% are seen once. The top ten hold 2.4% of the sample. The sequenced sample was PBMCs. All receptors derive from a donor aged 10-35 years with latent tuberculosis or without tuberculosis infection.

V gene TRBV7-9 combines with J gene TRBJ1-2, with D possibly matching TRBD1 (6 bases). V lost 5 bases, J lost 4 bases, and 14 bases lay in between. Germline V gene lookup returns CDR1 SEHNR and CDR2 FQNEAQ (reference sequence). CDR3 length: 14 residues. The CDR3 DNA reads as TGTGCCAGCAGCCGGGACACTGGAATCTATGGCTACACCTTC. Its protein product is CASSRDTGIYGYTF.

The chain combines TRBV27 with TRBJ1-2; tentatively, D is TRBD1 (5 bases). The CDR3 covers 16 residues. Germline CDR1 is MNHEY and CDR2 is SMNVEV (reference sequence). Trimming took off 1 base at V and 2 bases at J, with 14 bases between the two ends. The CDR3 coding sequence is TGTGCCAGCAGTTTATATACACCGGAGGGGAACTATGGCTACACCTTC. Its protein product is CASSLYTPEGNYGYTF.

A single count supports this clone. The chain has TRBV7-8 and TRBJ2-5; D uncertain. CDR3 length: 13 residues. The ends were cut back, 3 bases at V and 5 bases at J, with 10 bases in the middle. Germline V gene data show CDR1 as SGHVS and CDR2 as FQNEAQ. The DNA of the CDR3 is TGTGCCAGCAGCTTTTCAGACTTGGAGACCCAGTACTTC. Translating gives CASSFSDLETQYF.

This clone occurred once. The J gene is TRBJ1-2, the V gene TRBV6-5; 9 bases are a match to TRBD1. Germline lookup yields CDR1 MNHEY and CDR2 SVGAGI. The CDR3 spans 15 residues. Trimming removed 5 bases from V and 4 bases from J; junction bases left unmatched: 8. DNA of the CDR3: TGTGCCAGCAGTCTTACACAGGGGGCACGCTATGGCTACACCTTC. As protein: CASSLTQGARYGYTF.

The J gene is TRBJ1-5, the V gene TRBV7-6; 10 bases agree with TRBD1. The CDR3 contains 18 residues. V lost 4 bases to trimming and J lost 1 base; unmatched junction nucleotides: 10. The germline V gene has CDR1 SGHVS and CDR2 FNYEAQ. The CDR3 loop reads CASSSGTGALLSNQPQHF. The CDR3 DNA reads as TGTGCCAGCAGCTCTGGGACAGGGGCCCTCCTAAGCAATCAGCCCCAGCATTTT.

V usage is TRBV18 and J usage is TRBJ2-3; 8 positions match TRBD2. Germline V gene data show CDR1 as KGHSH and CDR2 as LQKENI. The CDR3 is 15 amino acids. The ends lost 3 bases at V and 4 bases at J; junction bases unmatched: 6. The CDR3 protein is CASSPAAGGADTQYF. The CDR3 nucleotides read TGTGCCAGCTCACCGGCAGCCGGGGGGGCAGATACGCAGTATTTT.

This sequence joins TRBV11-2 and TRBJ2-1, with 11 bases that match TRBD2. This CDR3 has 15 amino acids. From germline, CDR1 is SGHAT and CDR2 FQNNGV. Trimming cost V 5 bases and J 5 bases; bases outside gene matches: 5. CDR3 bases: TGTGCCAGCAGCCCTCGACTAGCGGGAAACAATGAGCAGTTCTTC. Translation: CASSPRLAGNNEQFF.

The chain carries TRBV6-1 and TRBJ2-7; D might be TRBD1 (5 bases). V gave up 6 bases and J gave up 1 base, with 16 bases separating them. CDR1 is MNHNS, CDR2 SASEGT, per germline. There are 15 residues in the CDR3. The CDR3 DNA reads TGTGCCAGCAGAAGAGCAGGGTATAGGTCCTACGAGCAGTACTTC. This translates into CASRRAGYRSYEQYF.

Worth noting for this clone: The identical CDR3 is also encoded by other nucleotide sequences in the sample. This chain uses TRBV27 with TRBJ2-3; a possible D gene is TRBD1 (6 bases). CDR1 and CDR2 from the germline V gene are MNHEY and SMNVEV (reference sequence). Trimming took 5 bases from V and 0 from J, leaving 9 bases between them. This CDR3 region has 14 residues. This CDR3 reads CASSRQDSTDTQYF. DNA of the CDR3: TGTGCCAGCAGTCGACAGGATAGCACAGATACGCAGTATTTT.

J is TRBJ2-6 and V is TRBV18; 9 positions match TRBD1. Germline CDR1 reads KGHSH; CDR2 reads LQKENI. V dropped 4 bases and J dropped 2; count of bases not matched to a gene: 3. This CDR3 spans 16 amino acids. CDR3 region: CASSQQGAAGANVLTF. The CDR3 DNA sequence: TGTGCCAGCTCACAACAGGGGGCGGCTGGGGCCAACGTCCTGACTTTC.

V is TRBV7-3 and J is TRBJ2-7, with 10 nucleotides matching TRBD1. V lost 5 bases, J lost 5 bases, and 9 bases stayed unmatched. Germline V CDR1 and CDR2: SGHTA, FQGTGA. The CDR3 runs 15 residues. CDR3 bases: TGTGCCAGCAGCCGGACAGGGGGGCCTCGGGACGAGCAGTACTTC. Translating it yields CASSRTGGPRDEQYF.

This chain links TRBV2 with TRBJ1-1; D possibly corresponds to TRBD1 (6 bases). The CDR3 is 14 residues long. Germline V lookup: CDR1 SNHLY, CDR2 FYNNEI. Trimming pared 3 bases from V and 2 bases from J, leaving 10 bases between. The CDR3 reads CASSERRGNTEAFF. DNA for the CDR3: TGTGCCAGCAGTGAGCGCAGGGGTAACACTGAAGCTTTCTTT.

CDR3 loop: CASIALGTGPPEAFF. In DNA, the CDR3 is TGTGCCAGTATAGCCTTAGGGACAGGGCCCCCTGAAGCTTTCTTT. The V call is TRBV19, the J call TRBJ1-1, with 9 bases matching TRBD1. V shed 7 bases, J shed 6 bases, and the junction held 12 bases outside the gene matches. This CDR3 spans 15 amino acids. CDR1 and CDR2 (germline): LNHDA, SQIVND (reference sequence).

The chain combines TRBV9 with TRBJ1-5; no clear D. Germline CDR1 reads SGDLS; CDR2 reads YYNGEE. CDR3 length equals 15 residues. V was pared by 3 bases and J by 9 bases, with 19 bases between. CDR3 nucleotides: TGTGCCAGCAGCGAAACTATACTAAACCGGGGGCCCCAGCATTTT. Amino acids: CASSETILNRGPQHF.

This clone was picked up one time. This chain connects TRBV9 to TRBJ2-3; 7 bases fit TRBD2. V trimming: 0 bases; J trimming: 0 bases; junction bases outside the gene matches: 16. Germline V gives CDR1 SGDLS, CDR2 YYNGEE. The CDR3 is made up of 20 amino acids. The CDR3 loop is CASSVAGGTVTRWSTDTQYF. CDR3 in DNA: TGTGCCAGCAGCGTAGCGGGGGGAACAGTGACCCGTTGGAGCACAGATACGCAGTATTTT.

This clone was detected once. The rearrangement uses TRBV7-8 and TRBJ1-1, with D possibly TRBD1 on 6 matching bases. V shed 3 bases and J shed 5 bases, with 13 bases lying between them. The V gene's germline CDR1 is SGHVS and CDR2 FQNEAQ. The CDR3 totals 14 residues. The CDR3: CASSFAGVRTEAFF. The CDR3 DNA reads TGTGCCAGCAGCTTTGCAGGGGTGCGTACTGAAGCTTTCTTT.

The chain joins TRBV25-1 to TRBJ2-1; 8 bases are a match to TRBD2. The V segment lost 2 bases and the J segment 4 bases; nucleotides outside the gene matches: 7. Germline V gives CDR1 MGHDK, CDR2 SYGVNS. The CDR3 runs 16 residues. The CDR3 here is CASSENGGGRYNEQFF. DNA of the CDR3: TGTGCCAGCAGTGAAAATGGCGGGGGGCGGTACAATGAGCAGTTCTTC.